This TCR beta chain was captured by sequencing in a study of blood T cells in healthy people across ages. Study results and caveats: TCR beta diversity tracked closely with naive T cell percentage. The donors' CMV status was not determined, possibly confounding changes in expanded clonotypes. Compared with aged donors, long-lived donors showed fewer expanded clones, suggesting selection.

Alongside a J-beta primer mix, a sample-barcoded 5' primer served in a second PCR lasting 7 to 11 cycles. Via MiXCR, TCRdb re-called the 5' RACE reads, giving one row per CDR3 protein. The sample gives about 630,000 distinct CDR3 sequences, under 25% of which show up once; approximately 3.7% is in the top ten. Per sample, at least 5 micrograms of total RNA were extracted. In regard to this clonotype: The antigen remains undetermined.

The CDR3 extends over 14 amino acids. Losses at the gene ends were 5 bases for V and 7 bases for J; bases not matched to a gene: 6. CDR1 KGHDR and CDR2 SFDVKD come from the germline V gene. The sequence derives from a man in his 70s in good health. This chain links TRBV24-1 with TRBJ2-1, with 8 bases that match TRBD2. The sample was blood. CDR3 sequence (DNA): TGTGCCACCAGTGCTTCGGGAGGGAGGAATGAGCAGTTCTTC. It is translated as CATSASGGRNEQFF.